This T cell receptor (beta chain) was sequenced in a study of graft-versus-host responses after intestinal transplantation. Study-level background: Anti-thymocyte globulin was used for induction in all recipients, who then took tacrolimus and steroids for approximately 3 years.

For this clone: The antigen is unknown.

The protocol was immunoSEQ multiplex PCR, while the TCRdb copy is restricted to in-frame clones and leaves out a portion. Among roughly 99,000 clones listed, about 87% were seen once. Germline V gene data show CDR1 as MDHEN and CDR2 as SYDVKM. After removal of 6 bases from V and 5 bases from J, the junction contained 5 bases not matched to a gene. This CDR3 is 13 amino acids long. The input for sequencing was unstimulated CD4+ T cells sorted from spleen or lymph node cells, taken before transplant. The rearrangement uses TRBV28 and TRBJ2-5; 8 positions match TRBD2. The sequence was collected from a human donor who was the organ donor for an intestinal transplant. The CDR3 DNA is TGTGCCAGCAGGAGCGGGAGATTCGAGACCCAGTACTTC. This codes for CASRSGRFETQYF.